This is a list of T cell receptor beta chains from one sample in a study of blood T cell repertoires in COVID-19. Sequencing was performed with immunoSEQ multiplex PCR; in TCRdb, only in-frame clones are kept and a portion is missing. The sample has 200,000 or so clones; 81% are singletons. The sequenced material came from peripheral blood. The receptor set was obtained from an elderly woman with COVID-19, enrolled during active disease. Each CDR3 is given with its conserved first and last residue. The order of the fields is clone size, D gene, V gene, CDR3 length, J gene, CDR3 protein, CDR3 DNA. A D gene is named only where the DNA matches it firmly. Expanded clones are given a class, and other clones once, few, many or no size at all.

abundance: .; d_gene: TRBD2; v_gene: TRBV6-6; len: 16; j_gene: TRBJ2-2; CDR3aa: CASSPWGLAGTGELFF; CDR3nt: TGTGCCAGCAGTCCCTGGGGTCTAGCGGGCACCGGGGAGCTGTTTTTT
abundance: .; d_gene: .; v_gene: TRBV28; len: 14; j_gene: TRBJ2-5; CDR3aa: CASSLEPRRMTQYF; CDR3nt: TGTGCCAGCAGTTTAGAGCCCCGCCGCATGACCCAGTACTTC
abundance: once; d_gene: .; v_gene: TRBV12-2; len: 18; j_gene: TRBJ1-4; CDR3aa: CASRLAILQGGESEKLFF; CDR3nt: TGTGCAAGTCGCTTAGCGATATTGCAGGGCGGGGAAAGTGAAAAACTGTTTTTT
abundance: .; d_gene: TRBD1; v_gene: TRBV3-1/TRBV3-2; len: 14; j_gene: TRBJ1-3; CDR3aa: CASSPRDRGNTIYF; CDR3nt: TGTGCCAGCAGCCCCCGGGACAGGGGAAACACCATATATTTT
abundance: once; d_gene: .; v_gene: TRBV6-1; len: 13; j_gene: TRBJ2-7; CDR3aa: CASSESGLYEQYF; CDR3nt: TGTGCCAGCAGTGAGTCAGGGCTCTACGAGCAGTACTTC
abundance: .; d_gene: .; v_gene: TRBV30; len: 13; j_gene: TRBJ1-1; CDR3aa: CAGRDTSYTEAFF; CDR3nt: TGTGCCGGCCGGGACACCAGTTACACTGAAGCTTTCTTT
abundance: once; d_gene: .; v_gene: TRBV14; len: 18; j_gene: TRBJ2-6; CDR3aa: CASSQEEFWTVGANVLTF; CDR3nt: TGTGCCAGCAGCCAAGAAGAGTTTTGGACAGTTGGGGCCAACGTCCTGACTTTC
abundance: once; d_gene: .; v_gene: TRBV7-2; len: 18; j_gene: TRBJ1-3; CDR3aa: CASSLVGRGMSSGNTIYF; CDR3nt: TGTGCCAGCAGCTTAGTAGGGCGGGGGATGAGCTCTGGAAACACCATATATTTT
abundance: few; d_gene: TRBD2; v_gene: TRBV6-2/TRBV6-3; len: 15; j_gene: TRBJ2-5; CDR3aa: CASSLIAGGQETQYF; CDR3nt: TGTGCCAGCAGTTTAATAGCGGGGGGCCAAGAGACCCAGTACTTC
abundance: .; d_gene: TRBD1; v_gene: TRBV13; len: 15; j_gene: TRBJ2-2; CDR3aa: CASWGTGLMDGELFF; CDR3nt: TGTGCCAGCTGGGGGACAGGGTTGATGGACGGGGAGCTGTTTTTT
abundance: few; d_gene: .; v_gene: TRBV2; len: 13; j_gene: TRBJ2-7; CDR3aa: CASRATRHYEQYF; CDR3nt: TGTGCCAGCAGGGCCACTAGGCACTACGAGCAGTACTTC
abundance: .; d_gene: .; v_gene: TRBV11-2; len: 13; j_gene: TRBJ2-2; CDR3aa: CASSLWLTGELFF; CDR3nt: TGTGCCAGCAGCTTATGGCTCACCGGGGAGCTGTTTTTT
abundance: .; d_gene: .; v_gene: TRBV7-2; len: 13; j_gene: TRBJ1-1; CDR3aa: CASSFGQRTEAFF; CDR3nt: TGTGCCAGCAGCTTCGGACAGAGGACTGAAGCTTTCTTT
abundance: .; d_gene: TRBD1; v_gene: TRBV28; len: 15; j_gene: TRBJ1-5; CDR3aa: CASSSGTGAPQPQHF; CDR3nt: TGTGCCAGCAGTTCCGGGACAGGGGCCCCCCAGCCCCAGCATTTT
abundance: many; d_gene: .; v_gene: TRBV5-6; len: 16; j_gene: TRBJ2-1; CDR3aa: CASSSSSASSYNEQFF; CDR3nt: TGTGCCAGCAGCTCCTCTAGCGCAAGCTCCTACAATGAGCAGTTCTTC
abundance: .; d_gene: .; v_gene: TRBV28; len: 14; j_gene: TRBJ2-7; CDR3aa: CASSFRGLGGEQYF; CDR3nt: TGTGCCAGCAGTTTTCGCGGGTTGGGGGGCGAGCAGTACTTC
abundance: few; d_gene: TRBD1; v_gene: TRBV19; len: 14; j_gene: TRBJ1-6; CDR3aa: CASSPGQGGSPLHF; CDR3nt: TGTGCCAGTAGTCCCGGACAGGGGGGTTCACCCCTCCACTTT
abundance: .; d_gene: TRBD1; v_gene: TRBV28; len: 15; j_gene: TRBJ2-5; CDR3aa: CASGPQGVYQETQYF; CDR3nt: TGTGCCAGCGGCCCCCAGGGGGTGTATCAAGAGACCCAGTACTTC
abundance: few; d_gene: .; v_gene: TRBV5-1; len: 14; j_gene: TRBJ2-3; CDR3aa: CASSPPSSIDTQYF; CDR3nt: TGCGCCAGCAGCCCCCCATCTAGCATAGATACGCAGTATTTT
abundance: .; d_gene: .; v_gene: TRBV5-1; len: 16; j_gene: TRBJ1-3; CDR3aa: CASSLAGRSSGNTIYF; CDR3nt: TGCGCCAGCAGCTTGGCCGGTCGGAGCTCTGGAAACACCATATATTTT
abundance: .; d_gene: .; v_gene: TRBV5-1; len: 15; j_gene: TRBJ2-2; CDR3aa: CASSLGQTNTGELFF; CDR3nt: TGCGCCAGCAGCTTGGGACAGACGAACACCGGGGAGCTGTTTTTT
abundance: .; d_gene: .; v_gene: TRBV20-1; len: 11; j_gene: TRBJ2-1; CDR3aa: CSATGVNEQFF; CDR3nt: TGCAGTGCTACAGGGGTTAATGAGCAGTTCTTC
abundance: .; d_gene: .; v_gene: TRBV6-2/TRBV6-3; len: 12; j_gene: TRBJ2-7; CDR3aa: CASSHGGREQYF; CDR3nt: TGTGCCAGCAGCCACGGGGGTCGGGAGCAGTACTTC
abundance: .; d_gene: .; v_gene: TRBV2; len: 14; j_gene: TRBJ2-5; CDR3aa: CASRPGSKGETQYF; CDR3nt: TGTGCCAGCAGGCCCGGGTCAAAGGGGGAGACCCAGTACTTC
abundance: .; d_gene: .; v_gene: TRBV13; len: 13; j_gene: TRBJ1-1; CDR3aa: CASSSGTPRIAFF; CDR3nt: TGTGCCAGCAGCTCCGGGACACCGAGGATAGCTTTCTTT
abundance: .; d_gene: .; v_gene: TRBV7-2; len: 18; j_gene: TRBJ1-6; CDR3aa: CASSLGIRQGFRNSPLHF; CDR3nt: TGTGCCAGCAGCTTAGGTATTCGCCAGGGGTTTCGAAATTCACCCCTCCACTTT
abundance: .; d_gene: .; v_gene: TRBV21-1; len: 17; j_gene: TRBJ2-4; CDR3aa: CASNIAEPALAKNIQYF; CDR3nt: TGTGCCAGCAATATCGCGGAACCAGCCTTGGCCAAAAACATTCAGTACTTC
abundance: once; d_gene: TRBD2; v_gene: TRBV7-2; len: 16; j_gene: TRBJ2-1; CDR3aa: CASSSRTSGGACEQFF; CDR3nt: TGTGCCAGCAGCTCCAGGACTAGCGGGGGGGCCTGTGAGCAGTTCTTC
abundance: .; d_gene: .; v_gene: TRBV6-1; len: 14; j_gene: TRBJ2-7; CDR3aa: CASSEDTRYYEQYF; CDR3nt: TGTGCCAGCAGTGAAGACACCCGATACTACGAGCAGTACTTC
abundance: .; d_gene: .; v_gene: TRBV2; len: 13; j_gene: TRBJ2-5; CDR3aa: CARGTFGSETQYF; CDR3nt: TGTGCCAGGGGGACTTTTGGGTCAGAGACCCAGTACTTC
abundance: once; d_gene: TRBD2; v_gene: TRBV5-1; len: 14; j_gene: TRBJ2-7; CDR3aa: CASSFSGISYEQYF; CDR3nt: TGCGCCAGCAGCTTTAGCGGGATCTCCTACGAGCAGTACTTC
abundance: .; d_gene: TRBD2; v_gene: TRBV27; len: 19; j_gene: TRBJ2-1; CDR3aa: CASSLSKRGGLFTVSEQFF; CDR3nt: TGTGCCAGCAGTTTATCGAAGCGGGGGGGTTTGTTTACGGTGAGTGAGCAGTTCTTC
abundance: .; d_gene: .; v_gene: TRBV5-5; len: 18; j_gene: TRBJ1-1; CDR3aa: CASSLGGRLRVMNTEAFF; CDR3nt: TGTGCCAGCAGCTTGGGAGGGAGGTTGAGAGTTATGAACACTGAAGCTTTCTTT
abundance: .; d_gene: TRBD1; v_gene: TRBV9; len: 17; j_gene: TRBJ2-6; CDR3aa: CASSVWDRISGANVLTF; CDR3nt: TGTGCCAGCAGCGTATGGGACAGGATCTCTGGGGCCAACGTCCTGACTTTC
abundance: .; d_gene: .; v_gene: TRBV5-1; len: 16; j_gene: TRBJ1-2; CDR3aa: CASRQYLRPSGDGYTF; CDR3nt: TGCGCCAGCAGGCAGTACCTCCGACCGTCCGGGGATGGCTACACCTTC
abundance: .; d_gene: TRBD1; v_gene: TRBV6-5; len: 15; j_gene: TRBJ1-6; CDR3aa: CASSIPGQHNSPLHF; CDR3nt: TGTGCCAGCAGTATCCCGGGACAGCATAATTCACCCCTCCACTTT
abundance: .; d_gene: .; v_gene: TRBV5-1; len: 13; j_gene: TRBJ2-7; CDR3aa: CASSLARIHEQYF; CDR3nt: TGCGCCAGCAGCTTGGCCAGGATCCACGAGCAGTACTTC